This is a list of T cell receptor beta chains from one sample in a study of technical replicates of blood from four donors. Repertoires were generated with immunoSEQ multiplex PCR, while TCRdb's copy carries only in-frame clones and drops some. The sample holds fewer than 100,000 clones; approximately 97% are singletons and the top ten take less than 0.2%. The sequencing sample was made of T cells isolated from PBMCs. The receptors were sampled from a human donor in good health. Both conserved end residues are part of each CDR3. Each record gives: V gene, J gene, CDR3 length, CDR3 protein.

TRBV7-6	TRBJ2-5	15	CASISGTGVLETQYF
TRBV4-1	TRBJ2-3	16	CASRGLGRVIADTQYF
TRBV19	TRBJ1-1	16	CASSGARGQRGPEAFF
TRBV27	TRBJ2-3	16	CASSFWASTSTDTQYF
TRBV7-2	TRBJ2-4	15	CASSLSSGGSRIQYF
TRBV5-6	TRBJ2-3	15	CASSLVGGSTDTQYF
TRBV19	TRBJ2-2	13	CASSVYYTGELFF
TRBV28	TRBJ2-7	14	CASSTQGARQEQYF
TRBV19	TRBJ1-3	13	CATRGDNGNTIYF
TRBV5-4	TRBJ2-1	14	CASSNSGLAEPQFF
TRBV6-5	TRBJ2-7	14	CASSYDRGGYEQYF
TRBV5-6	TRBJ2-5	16	CASSLEDRGLRETQYF
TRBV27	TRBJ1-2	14	CASSLIRDSYGYTF
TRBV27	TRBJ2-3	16	CASSLVGGSLTDTQYF
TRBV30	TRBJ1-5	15	CAWSVLGDSNQPQHF
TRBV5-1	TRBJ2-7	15	CASSLEPGQSYEQYF
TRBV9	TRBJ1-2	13	CASSLQGLGGYTF
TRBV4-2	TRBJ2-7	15	CASSQEAGVSYEQYF
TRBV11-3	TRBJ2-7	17	CASSAARRDRELFEQYF
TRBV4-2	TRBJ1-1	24	CASSRRTVRQGEPESWHMNTEAFF
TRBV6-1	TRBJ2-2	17	CASSEREIRSNTGELFF
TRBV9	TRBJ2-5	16	CASSGSSGHLRETQYF
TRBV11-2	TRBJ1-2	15	CASSLSGRGNYGYTF
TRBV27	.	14	CASSRDRGAYEQYF
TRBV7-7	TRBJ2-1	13	CASSLWGRDEQFF
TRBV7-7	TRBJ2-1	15	CASSPPGTGANEQFF
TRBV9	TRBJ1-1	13	CASSVTGYTEAFF
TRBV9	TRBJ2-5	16	CASSVGAGAVGETQYF
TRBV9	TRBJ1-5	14	CASSAGGLGQPQHF
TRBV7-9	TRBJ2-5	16	CASSRSRAVIQETQYF
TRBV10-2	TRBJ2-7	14	CASSLTHLSYEQYF
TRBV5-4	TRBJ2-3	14	CASSFQRGDPNQYF
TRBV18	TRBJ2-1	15	CASSPQRDSHNEQFF
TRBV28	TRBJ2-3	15	CASSRRGQATDTQYF
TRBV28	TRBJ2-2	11	CASSPTGELFF